The 18 T cell receptor beta chains below were found in one sample sequenced in a study of PD-1 blockade in classical Hodgkin lymphoma. Relapse was seen in all patients after autologous stem cell transplantation, and brentuximab vedotin exposure was variable. Assay: immunoSEQ multiplex PCR; the TCRdb copy retains only in-frame clones and omits some. The profile shows about 1,900 clones, 85% to 90% of them singletons. The sample here was peripheral blood mononuclear cells (PBMCs), taken at baseline. These receptors all stem from a human donor with classical Hodgkin lymphoma.

The chain links TRBV5-1 to TRBJ2-3; the D is unclear. Germline loops: CDR1 SGHRS, CDR2 YFSETQ. V was trimmed by 2 bases and J by 2 bases, leaving 9 bases between them. The CDR3 has 14 amino acids. The CDR3 nucleotides read TGCGCCAGCAGCTTTAGAAGGGTCACAGATACGCAGTATTTT. Amino acid sequence: CASSFRRVTDTQYF.

The V gene is TRBV18, the J gene TRBJ1-1; D unresolved. V was trimmed by 2 bases and J by 4 bases, leaving 8 bases between them. Looked up from germline, CDR1 is KGHSH and CDR2 is LQKENI. CDR3 size: 13 residues. The CDR3 nucleotides read TGTGCCAGCTCACCAACGGTGAGCACTGAAGCTTTCTTT. Encoded protein: CASSPTVSTEAFF.

The rearrangement links TRBV5-5 to TRBJ1-4, with TRBD1 matching 8 bases. The germline CDR1 and CDR2 sequences are SGHKS and YYEKEE (reference sequence). CDR3 size: 14 residues. V was clipped by 2 bases and J by 8 bases; unmatched bases: 5. The CDR3 here is CASSFQGADEKLFF. The CDR3 region has the DNA TGTGCCAGCAGCTTCCAGGGGGCGGACGAAAAACTGTTTTTT.

The rearrangement links TRBV9 to TRBJ2-7, with TRBD2 matching 10 bases. In germline, CDR1 is SGDLS, CDR2 YYNGEE. CDR3 length equals 15 residues. J was trimmed by 1 base and V by 4 bases; bases with no gene match: 5. The CDR3, as DNA: TGTGCCAGCAGCCTCGGGACTAGCGTATCCTACGAGCAGTACTTC. Translating gives CASSLGTSVSYEQYF.

This chain joins TRBV28 and TRBJ2-3, with a possible D match to TRBD2 (7 bases). Germline V gene data show CDR1 as MDHEN and CDR2 as SYDVKM. The V gene lost 7 bases and the J gene lost 2 bases, with 25 bases spanning the gap. The CDR3 length is 18 residues. CDR3 DNA sequence: TGTGCCAGCACCAACGTGGGGGGGGCCCAAAACATCACAGATACGCAGTATTTT. This gives the protein CASTNVGGAQNITDTQYF.

The chain joins TRBV6-5 to TRBJ2-3; 7 positions match TRBD1. The CDR3 has 14 amino acids. Germline V CDR1 and CDR2: MNHEY, SVGAGI. V was pared by 4 bases and J by 4 bases, with 5 bases of the junction left unmatched. The chain's CDR3 is CASSSLQGADTQYF. CDR3 DNA sequence: TGTGCCAGCAGTTCTCTTCAGGGGGCAGATACGCAGTATTTT.

The rearrangement links TRBV7-2 to TRBJ2-3; perhaps TRBD2 as D (6 bases). This CDR3 has 15 residues. The germline V and J ends were trimmed by 1 base and 2 bases, with 10 bases remaining between them. In germline, CDR1 is SGHTA, CDR2 FQGNSA. DNA for the CDR3: TGTGCCAGCAGCTTAGGTTGGCGGGACACAGATACGCAGTATTTT. It translates to CASSLGWRDTDTQYF.

The V call is TRBV5-6, the J call TRBJ2-7; possibly TRBD1 for D (5 bases). The germline V and J ends were trimmed by 0 bases and 7 bases, with 5 bases remaining between them. Germline assignment: CDR1 SGHDT and CDR2 YYEEEE. This CDR3 contains 11 residues. The CDR3 reads CASSLEGEQYF. DNA of the CDR3: TGTGCCAGCAGCTTGGAGGGGGAGCAGTACTTC.

The chain has TRBV21-1 and TRBJ2-3; the table's D gene call, TRBD2, was not cross checked with the DNA. TRBV21-1 represents a pseudogene. This CDR3 region has 18 residues. The CDR3 loop is CASRRLAGGPGWTDTQYF. The DNA for the CDR3 is TGTGCCAGCAGGCGACTAGCGGGGGGGCCCGGGTGGACAGATACGCAGTATTTT.

The chain couples TRBV2 to TRBJ2-1; perhaps D is TRBD1 or TRBD2 (6 bases each). The ends were cut back, 4 bases at V and 4 bases at J, with 14 bases in the middle. CDR3 length: 15 amino acids. Germline CDR1 and CDR2: SNHLY and FYNNEI. The CDR3 sequence: CASSVGGLDYNEQFF. The DNA of the CDR3 is TGTGCCAGCAGTGTAGGGGGACTGGATTACAATGAGCAGTTCTTC. Complete variable domain (other parts from reference TRBV2 and TRBJ2-1): EPEVTQTPSHQVTQMGQEVILRCVPISNHLYFYWYRQILGQKVEFLVSFYNNEISEKSEIFDDQFSVERPDGSNFTLKIRSTKLEDSAMYFCASSVGGLDYNEQFFGPGTRLTVL.

The J gene is TRBJ2-3, the V gene TRBV10-3, with D possibly matching TRBD2 (5 bases). The germline V gene encodes CDR1 ENHRY and CDR2 SYGVKD. This CDR3 has 13 residues. The V gene lost 7 bases and the J gene lost 0 bases, with 8 bases spanning the gap. The CDR3: CAITGESTDTQYF. The CDR3 DNA reads as TGTGCCATCACCGGGGAAAGCACAGATACGCAGTATTTT.

The chain combines TRBV30 with TRBJ1-6; 10 bases align to TRBD1. V shed 2 bases and J 7 bases; nucleotides not matched to a gene: 5. The germline V gene encodes CDR1 GTSNPN and CDR2 SVGIG (reference sequence). This CDR3 has 15 residues. The CDR3 protein is CAWSIPGQGNSPLHF. The CDR3 DNA sequence: TGTGCCTGGAGTATACCGGGACAGGGGAATTCACCCCTCCACTTT.

CDR3: CASSYGSTGNEQYF. CDR3 coding DNA: TGTGCCAGCAGTTATGGCTCTACAGGGAACGAGCAGTACTTC. The chain has TRBV6-5 and TRBJ2-7, with D possibly being TRBD1 (6 bases). The CDR3 contains 14 residues. Trimming pared 3 bases from V and 5 bases from J, leaving 14 bases between. Germline V CDR1 and CDR2: MNHEY, SVGAGI.

The V and J genes are TRBV27 and TRBJ2-1; possibly TRBD2 for D (6 bases). CDR1 is MNHEY and CDR2 is SMNVEV in the germline V gene (reference sequence). CDR3 length: 14 residues. V gave up 3 bases and J gave up 4 bases, with 10 bases separating them. CDR3 loop: CASSFPGLYNEQFF. The CDR3 coding sequence is TGTGCCAGCAGTTTCCCCGGACTATACAATGAGCAGTTCTTC.

The V gene is TRBV18, the J gene TRBJ1-2; D may be TRBD1 (5 bases). The CDR3 is 14 amino acids. The V end was cut by 5 bases, the J end by 0 bases, with 10 bases between. The V gene's germline CDR1 is KGHSH and CDR2 LQKENI. The CDR3 protein is CASSSETANYGYTF. DNA of the CDR3: TGTGCCAGCTCATCTGAGACAGCTAACTATGGCTACACCTTC.

The chain recombines TRBV29-1 with TRBJ1-1; D unclear. Trimming cost V 4 bases and J 0 bases, with 9 bases left between them. Germline values: CDR1 SQVTM, CDR2 ANQGSEA. The CDR3 extends over 13 amino acids. CDR3: CSVALTLNTEAFF. CDR3 coding DNA: TGCAGCGTTGCGTTGACTTTGAACACTGAAGCTTTCTTT.

The rearrangement uses TRBV7-2 and TRBJ2-7; D not resolved. V was trimmed by 0 bases and J by 2 bases, leaving 11 bases between them. This CDR3 has 15 residues. The V gene's germline CDR1 is SGHTA and CDR2 FQGNSA. DNA of the CDR3: TGTGCCAGCAGCTTAGCCGTGGCCCTAGCCTACGAGCAGTACTTC. It codes for CASSLAVALAYEQYF.

This clone was counted once. The chain has TRBV18 and TRBJ2-1, with D possibly matching TRBD1 (6 bases). This CDR3 region has 15 residues. Germline V gene lookup returns CDR1 KGHSH and CDR2 LQKENI. With 0 bases removed from V and 7 bases from J, the gap between germline ends came to 13 bases. DNA of the CDR3: TGTGCCAGCTCACCACCGTCGGCCAGGGGAAATGAGCAGTTCTTC. Protein: CASSPPSARGNEQFF.